Ten or more counts support the clone carrying this T cell receptor (beta chain). Patients had received no treatment of any kind before thyroid surgery. The data originate from a study of metastatic and nonmetastatic thyroid tumors. Study-wide context: Repertoire comparison spanned blood and tumor or nodule tissue of malignant and benign thyroid patients.

How the authors handled the data: Clinicopathological groups supplied CDR3 differences that were used to build a distant-metastasis classifier for papillary thyroid cancer. TCRdb re-called clones via MiXCR from the PCR reads. TCRdb assigned the V and J calls; the authors' analysis was not used. This sample has about 28,000 clones; approximately 16% occur once, and the top ten carry 4% to 5.5%. Sequencing input: blood. This TCR came from a female donor with papillary thyroid cancer or a benign thyroid nodule (not recorded which). Some clones in this sample may be carry-over from other donors' samples.

The CDR3 bases are TGCAGCGTCCGAAACCGGGACACCTACAATGAGCAGTTCTTC. Translated: CSVRNRDTYNEQFF. This chain connects TRBV29-1 to TRBJ2-1, with D perhaps TRBD1 (6 bases). V lost 6 bases to trimming and J lost 2 bases, with 14 bases between them. Per the germline V gene, CDR1 is SQVTM and CDR2 is ANQGSEA. This CDR3 spans 14 amino acids.